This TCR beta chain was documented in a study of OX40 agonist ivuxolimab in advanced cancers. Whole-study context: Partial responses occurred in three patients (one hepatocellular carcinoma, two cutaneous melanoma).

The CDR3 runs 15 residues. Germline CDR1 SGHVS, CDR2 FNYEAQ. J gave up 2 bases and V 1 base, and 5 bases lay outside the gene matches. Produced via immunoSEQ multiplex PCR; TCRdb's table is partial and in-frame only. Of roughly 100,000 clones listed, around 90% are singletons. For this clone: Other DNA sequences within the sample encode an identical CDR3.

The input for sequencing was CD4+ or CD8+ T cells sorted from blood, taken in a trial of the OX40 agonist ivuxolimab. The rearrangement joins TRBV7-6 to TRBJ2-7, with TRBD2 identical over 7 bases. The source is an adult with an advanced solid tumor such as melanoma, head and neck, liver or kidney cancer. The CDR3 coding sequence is TGTGCCAGCAGCTTAGGGGCGGGAGCTCCCTACGAGCAGTACTTC. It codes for CASSLGAGAPYEQYF. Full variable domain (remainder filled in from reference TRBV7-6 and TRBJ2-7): GAGVSQSPRYKVTKRGQDVALRCDPISGHVSLYWYRQALGQGPEFLTYFNYEAQQDKSGLPNDRFSAERPEGSISTLTIQRTEQRDSAMYRCASSLGAGAPYEQYFGPGTRLTVT.